Below are 20 T cell receptor beta chains sequenced from a single sample in a study of long-term antiretroviral therapy in people with HIV. The libraries were made with immunoSEQ v3.0 at survey level. Libraries were prepared by immunoSEQ multiplex PCR; TCRdb keeps only in-frame clonotypes and omits some of them. Among 28,000 or so clones listed, over 75% were seen once. The material was unsorted PBMCs, obtained 1.5 years before starting antiretroviral therapy. These receptors all stem from a man aged 18 to 29 with HIV.

V gene TRBV5-4 combines with J gene TRBJ2-3; D unresolved. The CDR3 extends over 15 amino acids. Germline V gives CDR1 SGHNT, CDR2 YYREEE (reference sequence). The ends were cut back, 4 bases at V and 2 bases at J, with 14 bases in the middle. CDR3 protein: CASSPASTNTDTQYF. The CDR3 coding sequence is TGTGCCAGCAGCCCCGCCTCAACCAACACAGATACGCAGTATTTT.

CDR3 coding DNA: TGTGCCAGCAGAGAGGGGGGTGGCAATCAGCCCCAGCATTTT. Protein product: CASREGGGNQPQHF. The rearrangement joins TRBV6-1 to TRBJ1-5, with D possibly TRBD1 on 6 matching bases. V lost 6 bases and J lost 2, with 11 bases in between. Germline V lookup: CDR1 MNHNS, CDR2 SASEGT. The CDR3 loop spans 14 amino acids.

The V and J genes are TRBV2 and TRBJ2-3; 11 bases match TRBD2. The CDR3 spans 16 residues. The V and J ends lost 3 bases and 3 bases, in that order; junction bases with no gene match: 5. CDR1 and CDR2 from the germline V gene are SNHLY and FYNNEI. CDR3 loop: CASSDWTSGPTDTQYF. CDR3 DNA: TGTGCCAGCAGTGATTGGACTAGCGGGCCTACAGATACGCAGTATTTT.

The genes are TRBV5-5 and TRBJ1-2; no firm D call. V gave up 7 bases and J gave up 4 bases, with 20 bases separating them. CDR1 SGHKS and CDR2 YYEKEE come from the germline V gene (reference sequence). This CDR3 has 15 residues. This chain's CDR3 is CASHIISRKTYGYTF. DNA for the CDR3: TGTGCCAGCCACATTATCTCGCGAAAGACCTATGGCTACACCTTC.

The genes are TRBV5-1 and TRBJ2-3; D is undetermined. The CDR3 is 14 amino acids. Trimming pared 8 bases from V and 0 bases from J, leaving 13 bases between. The germline V gene has CDR1 SGHRS and CDR2 YFSETQ. CDR3 in amino acids: CASRGSRSTDTQYF. CDR3 DNA: TGCGCCAGTAGAGGAAGCCGGAGCACAGATACGCAGTATTTT.

This rearrangement joins TRBV5-1 to TRBJ2-3; D is ambiguous. Looked up from germline, CDR1 is SGHRS and CDR2 is YFSETQ. The ends were cut back, 4 bases at V and 1 base at J, with 13 bases in the middle. The CDR3 length is 15 residues. CDR3 sequence reads: CASSGVPRGTDTQYF. The DNA of the CDR3 is TGCGCCAGCAGCGGGGTTCCTAGGGGCACAGATACGCAGTATTTT.

This clone came up a few times. The V gene is TRBV19, the J gene TRBJ1-5, with D uncertain. CDR1 and CDR2 from the germline V gene are LNHDA and SQIVND (reference sequence). The V end was cut by 3 bases, the J end by 2 bases, with 11 bases between. The CDR3 length is 15 residues. CDR3 residues: CASSMGRYGNQPQHF. The DNA of the CDR3 is TGTGCCAGTAGTATGGGGAGGTATGGCAATCAGCCCCAGCATTTT.

This CDR3 reads CASKRGESSYNEQFF. The CDR3 DNA sequence: TGTGCCAGTAAAAGGGGGGAAAGCTCCTACAATGAGCAGTTCTTC. The V and J genes are TRBV19 and TRBJ2-1; D possibly matches TRBD1 or TRBD2 (6 bases each). The CDR3 length is 15 residues. The germline V and J ends were trimmed by 7 bases and 0 bases, with 13 bases remaining between them. Germline V gene data show CDR1 as LNHDA and CDR2 as SQIVND (reference sequence).

This clone appeared a single time. This sequence joins TRBV30 and TRBJ1-2, with 7 bases identical to TRBD1. Trimming at V came to 4 bases and at J to 4 bases, leaving 12 bases not matched to a gene. CDR1 GTSNPN and CDR2 SVGIG come from the germline V gene (reference sequence). This CDR3 contains 15 residues. Written as DNA, the CDR3 is TGTGCCTGGATCCCCGGTGAGGGGGCAGCCTATGGCTACACCTTC. Residues: CAWIPGEGAAYGYTF.

The chain links TRBV4-1 to TRBJ1-6; D is possibly TRBD1 (6 bases). Trimming removed 1 base from V and 10 bases from J, with 14 bases in between. The CDR3 is made up of 15 amino acids. Germline assignment: CDR1 MGHRA and CDR2 YSYEKL. The CDR3 region is CASSQVGGAGSPLHF. The CDR3 DNA is TGCGCCAGCAGCCAAGTAGGGGGGGCCGGGTCACCCCTCCACTTT.

On this clone itself: Other DNA variants within this sample encode the same CDR3. The chain has TRBV5-1 and TRBJ2-5; D possibly corresponds to TRBD2 (6 bases). Trimming left V 0 bases short and J 4 bases short, with 7 bases between. This CDR3 contains 13 residues. Germline CDR1 and CDR2: SGHRS and YFSETQ. The CDR3 reads CASSLGGGETQYF. CDR3 bases: TGCGCCAGCAGCTTGGGGGGAGGAGAGACCCAGTACTTC.

The chain uses TRBV15 and TRBJ1-2; D is unclear. This CDR3 contains 12 residues. Between the trimmed V and J ends, which lost 0 bases and 8 bases, there was a span of 7 bases. Germline CDR1 and CDR2: LNHNV and YYDKDF (reference sequence). CDR3 bases: TGTGCCACCAGCAGAGAAGGGAGAGGCTACACCTTC. This translates into CATSREGRGYTF.

This clone was seen once. This chain links TRBV5-1 with TRBJ1-2; the D gene is possibly TRBD1 (6 bases). The CDR3 loop spans 14 amino acids. Looked up from germline, CDR1 is SGHRS and CDR2 is YFSETQ. V was trimmed by 0 bases and J by 3 bases, leaving 9 bases between them. The CDR3, as DNA: TGCGCCAGCAGCTTGGTGGGGGCTGACTATGGCTACACCTTC. Amino acids: CASSLVGADYGYTF.

A single count supports this clone. The chain joins TRBV7-9 to TRBJ2-5; D unclear. Germline V gene data show CDR1 as SEHNR and CDR2 as FQNEAQ (reference sequence). The CDR3 totals 16 residues. V lost 5 bases and J 3 bases, leaving 19 bases between the germline ends. The CDR3 loop is CASSHLLGKSEETQYF. CDR3 nucleotide sequence: TGTGCCAGCAGCCACTTGTTGGGGAAATCGGAAGAGACCCAGTACTTC. The full variable domain, with the rest looked up from reference TRBV7-9 and TRBJ2-5, is DTGVSQNPRHKITKRGQNVTFRCDPISEHNRLYWYRQTLGQGPEFLTYFQNEAQLEKSRLLSDRFSAERPKGSFSTLEIQRTEQGDSAMYLCASSHLLGKSEETQYFGPGTRLLVL.

This clone came up once. J is TRBJ2-2 and V is TRBV2, with 7 bases fitting TRBD1. J lost 8 bases, V lost 1 base, and 7 bases had no gene match. Germline values: CDR1 SNHLY, CDR2 FYNNEI. The CDR3 is 15 amino acids. CDR3 sequence reads: CASSEGAGGTGELFF. For the CDR3, the DNA is TGTGCCAGCAGTGAAGGGGCAGGGGGAACGGGGGAGCTGTTTTTT.

This clone is a singleton in its sample. The genes are TRBV27 and TRBJ2-1; 14 bases line up with TRBD2. V shed 11 bases and J 4 bases; nucleotides not matched to a gene: 4. This CDR3 region has 14 residues. Germline assignment: CDR1 MNHEY and CDR2 SMNVEV (reference sequence). The CDR3 bases are TGTGCCCGACTAGCGGGGGGGACTTACAATGAGCAGTTCTTC. Its translation: CARLAGGTYNEQFF.

This chain uses TRBV27 with TRBJ2-1; 8 nucleotides agree with TRBD2. V dropped 4 bases and J dropped 0; count of bases not matched to a gene: 8. Per germline, CDR1 MNHEY and CDR2 SMNVEV (reference sequence). This CDR3 region has 17 residues. The CDR3 nucleotides are TGTGCCAGCAGTTACCGACTAGCGTCGAGCTCCTACAATGAGCAGTTCTTC. Amino acid sequence: CASSYRLASSSYNEQFF.

This chain joins TRBV29-1 and TRBJ1-4; the match to TRBD1 covers 8 bases. CDR1 is SQVTM and CDR2 is ANQGSEA in the germline V gene. The CDR3 is 13 residues long. The J segment lost 6 bases and the V segment lost 4 bases, leaving 4 bases of the junction unmatched. In DNA, the CDR3 is TGCAGCGTTGTCGAGACAGGGGATGAAAAACTGTTTTTT. This gives the protein CSVVETGDEKLFF.

The chain uses TRBV7-9 and TRBJ1-4, with a tentative D call TRBD1 (5 bases). The CDR3 contains 15 residues. CDR1 SEHNR and CDR2 FQNEAQ come from the germline V gene (reference sequence). The ends were cut back, 5 bases at V and 8 bases at J, with 18 bases in the middle. Here the CDR3 reads CASSHGRDYREKLFF. The CDR3, as DNA: TGTGCCAGCAGCCACGGAAGGGACTATCGCGAAAAACTGTTTTTT.

The chain joins TRBV27 to TRBJ1-1, with 7 positions matching TRBD1. The CDR3 spans 15 residues. The trim removed 3 bases at V and 4 bases at J, leaving 8 bases unmatched. Per the germline V gene, CDR1 is MNHEY and CDR2 is SMNVEV (reference sequence). CDR3 nucleotides: TGTGCCAGCAGTTTTAGGGGCAGGGGGACCACTGAAGCTTTCTTT. Translated: CASSFRGRGTTEAFF.